Shown below are 10 T cell receptor beta chains from a single sample sequenced in a study of cytomegalovirus exposure and HLA in healthy donors. PCR involved 60 Vbeta and 13 Jbeta primers. TCRdb's table, derived via immunoSEQ multiplex PCR, lists solely in-frame clones and lacks some. The sample has some 250,000 clones, about 80% seen once. The specimen was PBMCs. The receptors stem from a woman between 40 and 50 years old in good health and CMV-seropositive.

The chain is built from TRBV7-8 and TRBJ2-3; no definite D call. The germline gives CDR1 SGHVS, CDR2 FQNEAQ. V lost 7 bases to trimming and J lost 4 bases, with 9 bases between them. CDR3 size: 12 residues. This CDR3 is CASTVSPDTQYF. DNA for the CDR3: TGTGCCAGCACGGTATCCCCAGATACGCAGTATTTT.

This chain links TRBV4-2 with TRBJ1-4, with D possibly TRBD1 on 5 matching bases. This CDR3 has 14 amino acids. Germline assignment: CDR1 LGHNA and CDR2 YNFKEQ. V lost 5 bases and J lost 7, with 14 bases in between. The CDR3 DNA follows: TGTGCCAGCAGCTCTGGGACTGGGGGTGAAAAACTGTTTTTT. Translation: CASSSGTGGEKLFF.

This clone has just a few counts. The genes are TRBV4-3 and TRBJ2-1, with 11 positions matching TRBD2. J was trimmed by 7 bases and V by 1 base; bases with no gene match: 6. Germline-derived CDR1 and CDR2 are LGHNA and YSLEER. The CDR3 sequence is 16 residues long. The chain's CDR3 is CASSQGRTSGQNEQFF. Written as DNA, the CDR3 is TGCGCCAGCAGCCAAGGGAGGACTAGCGGGCAGAATGAGCAGTTCTTC.

The CDR3 loop is CASSSDRGNGYTF. In DNA, the CDR3 is TGTGCCAGCAGCTCTGACAGGGGGAATGGCTACACCTTC. This rearrangement joins TRBV5-6 to TRBJ1-2, with 9 bases identical to TRBD1. CDR1 and CDR2 from the germline V gene are SGHDT and YYEEEE. CDR3 size: 13 residues. After removal of 3 bases from V and 6 bases from J, the junction contained 3 bases not matched to a gene.

This clone has only one observation. The gene calls are TRBV25-1 and TRBJ2-5, with TRBD1 matching over 9 bases. Germline assignment: CDR1 MGHDK and CDR2 SYGVNS. Germline trimming cut 2 bases from V and 4 bases from J; bases unmatched to any gene: 5. The CDR3 runs to 15 residues. Here the CDR3 DNA reads TGTGCCAGCAGTGAAGTCGGGACAGGGCGAGAGACCCAGTACTTC. Its translation: CASSEVGTGRETQYF.

The chain carries TRBV9 and TRBJ1-3; D call uncertain. Trimming pared 4 bases from V and 0 bases from J, leaving 8 bases between. The CDR3 spans 14 residues. Germline V gene sequence: CDR1 SGDLS, CDR2 YYNGEE. CDR3 protein: CASSPGVSGNTIYF. CDR3 DNA: TGTGCCAGCAGCCCCGGGGTCTCTGGAAACACCATATATTTT.

The chain couples TRBV7-2 to TRBJ1-2, with D maybe TRBD1 (6 bases). V lost 3 bases and J lost 4, with 15 bases in between. This CDR3 has 15 residues. CDR1 SGHTA and CDR2 FQGNSA come from the germline V gene. The CDR3 loop reads CASSLYRDTAYGYTF. In DNA form, the CDR3 reads TGTGCCAGCAGCTTGTACCGGGACACCGCCTATGGCTACACCTTC.

This rearrangement joins TRBV6-5 to TRBJ2-7; 7 bases fit TRBD1. The CDR3 has 11 amino acids. The trim removed 9 bases at V and 6 bases at J, leaving 5 bases unmatched. Germline lookup yields CDR1 MNHEY and CDR2 SVGAGI. CDR3 in amino acids: CASNRGGEQYF. The CDR3 nucleotides read TGTGCCAGTAACAGGGGCGGCGAGCAGTACTTC.

The genes are TRBV7-3 and TRBJ2-7, with 7 bases fitting TRBD2. The trim removed 0 bases at V and 6 bases at J, leaving 8 bases unmatched. Germline lookup yields CDR1 SGHTA and CDR2 FQGTGA. This CDR3 has 15 amino acids. The CDR3, as DNA: TGTGCCAGCAGCTTAACCGCTAGCGGCCCTCGCGAGCAGTACTTC. Translation: CASSLTASGPREQYF.

The chain is built from TRBV10-2 and TRBJ2-5; 8 bases agree with TRBD2. Germline trimming cut 3 bases from V and 7 bases from J; bases unmatched to any gene: 7. The length of the CDR3 is 14 residues. Germline lookup yields CDR1 WSHSY and CDR2 SAAADI. This CDR3 reads CASSEASGLGTQYF. Written as DNA, the CDR3 is TGCGCCAGCAGTGAAGCTAGCGGGTTAGGGACCCAGTACTTC.